This TCR beta chain was sequenced in a study of blood T cell repertoires in COVID-19 (dated by TCRdb to the early 2020s). Background on the whole study: Collaborator samples came from the United States, Italy and Spain and covered acute and convalescent phases of COVID-19. The prospective study material was composed of cDNA or gDNA derived from T cells, B-cell-depleted T cells, or PBMCs. The dataset comprised deeply sampled blood TCRbeta repertoires from subjects exposed to, actively infected with, or recovered from COVID-19. A freely available public database, intended as a resource for researchers studying the immune response to SARS-CoV-2, is where the repertoires were released. Samples came from the ongoing ImmuneRACE study (first 160 participants) plus 1,254 subjects from 6 global collaborators. Sample metadata almost always included a de-identified subject ID, COVID-19 status, age in years and sex. Where HLA class I and class II types were available, the types were taken from metadata supplied by the sample provider, not from assay-based typing.

TCRbeta CDR3 regions were amplified from genomic DNA using the immunoSEQ Assay, a bias-controlled multiplex PCR. On the study's bioinformatics: The number of nucleated cells in each sample was estimated from the amplification of reference gene primers within the assay. To quantify the absolute abundance of each unique TCRbeta CDR3 rearrangement, sequence reads were collapsed and filtered. For each sample, productive Simpson clonality was calculated as the square root of Simpson's diversity index across productive rearrangements. This immuneACCESS table, as held by TCRdb, lists in-frame sequences with V and J called but not all clones. Of the missing ones, under half trace to an unresolved V gene in checked studies; the others have no known cause. V, J and clone size derive from that table, while D and trimming were established from the DNA sequence. The sample table holds 75,000 to 100,000 clones, of which roughly 89% were seen once. In total, the top ten clones hold over 15% of the sample.

CDR1 LGHDT and CDR2 YNNKEL are derived from the germline V gene (reference sequence). The CDR3 has 13 amino acids, counting the end cysteine and phenylalanine. CDR3 DNA is the only sequence kept; it has 39 bases, read in frame from the first base. V is cut back by 5 bases and J by 4 bases, with 4 bases in the junction unmatched. Of note for this clone: The target of this receptor is not known. Base quality data are lacking; no much larger clone is found one base away.

The collaborating institutions used their own protocols to collect whole blood in K2EDTA tubes. Collaborator samples were shipped for TCRbeta analysis as frozen whole blood, isolated PBMCs, or DNA extracted from either sample type. What the authors observed across the whole study: How much clinical and demographic metadata was included differed by source and by participant, and the metadata was provided uncurated.

The sequenced sample was peripheral blood. The chain is made from TRBV3-1 (or the pseudogene TRBV3-2) and TRBJ1-2, with 7 bases in between that match TRBD1. The receptor was isolated from a human donor in a cohort sampled during active COVID-19. CDR3 loop: CASSAQGLYGYTF. The DNA sequence is TGTGCCAGCAGCGCACAGGGGCTCTATGGCTACACCTTC.